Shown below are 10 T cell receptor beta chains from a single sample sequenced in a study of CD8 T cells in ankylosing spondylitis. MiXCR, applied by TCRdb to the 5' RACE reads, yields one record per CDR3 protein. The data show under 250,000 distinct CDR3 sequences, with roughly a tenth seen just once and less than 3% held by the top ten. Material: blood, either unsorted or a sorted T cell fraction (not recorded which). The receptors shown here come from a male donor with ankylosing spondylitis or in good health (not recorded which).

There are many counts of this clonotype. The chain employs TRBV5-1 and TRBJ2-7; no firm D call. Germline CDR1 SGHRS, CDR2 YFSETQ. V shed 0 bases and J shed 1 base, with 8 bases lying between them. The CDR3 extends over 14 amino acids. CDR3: CASSLVASSYEQYF. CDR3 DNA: TGCGCCAGCAGCTTGGTTGCGTCGTCCTACGAGCAGTACTTC.

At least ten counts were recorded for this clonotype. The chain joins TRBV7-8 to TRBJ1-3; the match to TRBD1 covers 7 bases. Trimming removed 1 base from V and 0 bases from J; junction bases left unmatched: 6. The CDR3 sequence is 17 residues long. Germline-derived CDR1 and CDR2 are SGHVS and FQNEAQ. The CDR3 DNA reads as TGTGCCAGCAGCTTAGAGGGGGCCGTTTACTCTGGAAACACCATATATTTT. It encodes CASSLEGAVYSGNTIYF.

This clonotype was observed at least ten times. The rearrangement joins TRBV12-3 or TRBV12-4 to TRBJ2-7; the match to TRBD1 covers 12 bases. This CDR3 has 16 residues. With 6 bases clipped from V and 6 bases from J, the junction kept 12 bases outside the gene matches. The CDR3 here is CASRPGTGGGTSEQYF. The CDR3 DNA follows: TGTGCCAGCAGGCCCGGGACAGGGGGCGGTACGTCCGAGCAGTACTTC.

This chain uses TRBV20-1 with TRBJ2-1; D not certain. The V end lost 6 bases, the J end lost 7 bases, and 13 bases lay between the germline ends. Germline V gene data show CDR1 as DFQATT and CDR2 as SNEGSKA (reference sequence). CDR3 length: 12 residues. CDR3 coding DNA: TGCAGTGCCTGGGGAAGTGGGAATGAGCAGTTCTTC. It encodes CSAWGSGNEQFF.

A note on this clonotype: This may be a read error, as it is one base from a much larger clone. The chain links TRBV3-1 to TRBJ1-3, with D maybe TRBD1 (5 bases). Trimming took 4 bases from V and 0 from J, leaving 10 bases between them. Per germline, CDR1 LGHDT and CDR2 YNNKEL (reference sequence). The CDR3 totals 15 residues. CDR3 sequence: CASSPAGTSGNTIYF. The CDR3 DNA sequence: TGTGCCAGCAGCCCAGCAGGGACCTCTGGAAACACCATATATTTT.

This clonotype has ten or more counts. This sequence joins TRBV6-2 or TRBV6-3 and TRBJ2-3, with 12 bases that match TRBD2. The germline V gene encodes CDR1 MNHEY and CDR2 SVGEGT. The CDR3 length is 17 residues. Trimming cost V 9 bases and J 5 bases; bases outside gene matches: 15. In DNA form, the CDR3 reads TGTGCCAGTCAGCCCCTGAGACTAGCGGGAGAAGAAGATACGCAGTATTTT. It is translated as CASQPLRLAGEEDTQYF.

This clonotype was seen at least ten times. The CDR3: CAISGGNEKLFF. The CDR3 DNA sequence: TGTGCCATCAGCGGTGGGAATGAAAAACTGTTTTTT. The rearrangement joins TRBV10-3 to TRBJ1-4; D is unclear. Germline V CDR1 and CDR2: ENHRY, SYGVKD. V was shortened by 6 bases and J by 5 bases, with 7 bases between the two germline ends. The CDR3 totals 12 residues.

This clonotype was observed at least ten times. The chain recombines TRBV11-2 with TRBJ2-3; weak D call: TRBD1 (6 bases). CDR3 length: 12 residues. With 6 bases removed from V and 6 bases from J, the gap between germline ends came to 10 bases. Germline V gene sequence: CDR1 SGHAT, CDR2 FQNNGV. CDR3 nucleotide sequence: TGTGCCAGCAGACATAGGGGGGATACGCAGTATTTT. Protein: CASRHRGDTQYF.

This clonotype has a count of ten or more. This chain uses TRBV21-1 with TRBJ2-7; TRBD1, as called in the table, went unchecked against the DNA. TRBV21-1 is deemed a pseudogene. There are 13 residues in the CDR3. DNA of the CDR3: TGTGCCAGCCGACGGACAGGGGGCTACGAGCAGTACTTC. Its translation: CASRRTGGYEQYF.

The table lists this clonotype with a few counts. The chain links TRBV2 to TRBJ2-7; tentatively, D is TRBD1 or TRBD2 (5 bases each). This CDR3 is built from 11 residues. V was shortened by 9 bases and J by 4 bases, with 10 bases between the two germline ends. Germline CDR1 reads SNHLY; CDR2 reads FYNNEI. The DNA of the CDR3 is TGTGCCAGTTCCGGGGCTTACGAGCAGTACTTC. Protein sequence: CASSGAYEQYF.